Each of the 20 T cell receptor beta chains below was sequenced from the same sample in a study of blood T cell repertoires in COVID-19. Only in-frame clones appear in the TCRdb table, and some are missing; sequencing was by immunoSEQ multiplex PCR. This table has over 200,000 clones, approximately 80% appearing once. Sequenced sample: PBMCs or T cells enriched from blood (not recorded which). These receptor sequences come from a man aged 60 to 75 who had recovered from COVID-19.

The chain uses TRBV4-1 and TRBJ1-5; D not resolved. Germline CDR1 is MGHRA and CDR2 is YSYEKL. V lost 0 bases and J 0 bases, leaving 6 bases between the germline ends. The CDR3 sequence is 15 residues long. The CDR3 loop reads CASSQDGYSNQPQHF. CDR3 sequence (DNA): TGCGCCAGCAGCCAAGACGGGTATAGCAATCAGCCCCAGCATTTT.

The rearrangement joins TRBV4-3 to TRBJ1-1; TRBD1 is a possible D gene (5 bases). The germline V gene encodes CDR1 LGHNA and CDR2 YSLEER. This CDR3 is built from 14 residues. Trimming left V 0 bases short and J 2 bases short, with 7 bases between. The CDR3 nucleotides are TGCGCCAGCAGCCAAGACAGGGATAACACTGAAGCTTTCTTT. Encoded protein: CASSQDRDNTEAFF.

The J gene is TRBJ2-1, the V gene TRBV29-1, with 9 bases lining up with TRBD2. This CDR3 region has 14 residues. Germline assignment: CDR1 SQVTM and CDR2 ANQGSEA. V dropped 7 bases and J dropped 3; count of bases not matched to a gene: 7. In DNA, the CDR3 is TGCAGCGCCAGGCGAGCGGGGGGCTACAATGAGCAGTTCTTC. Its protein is CSARRAGGYNEQFF.

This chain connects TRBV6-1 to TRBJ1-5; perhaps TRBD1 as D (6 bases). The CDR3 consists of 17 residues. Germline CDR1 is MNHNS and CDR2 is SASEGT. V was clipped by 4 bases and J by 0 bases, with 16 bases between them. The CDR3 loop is CASSGLQGGFSNQPQHF. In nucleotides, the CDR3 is TGTGCCAGCAGTGGACTACAGGGTGGGTTTAGCAATCAGCCCCAGCATTTT.

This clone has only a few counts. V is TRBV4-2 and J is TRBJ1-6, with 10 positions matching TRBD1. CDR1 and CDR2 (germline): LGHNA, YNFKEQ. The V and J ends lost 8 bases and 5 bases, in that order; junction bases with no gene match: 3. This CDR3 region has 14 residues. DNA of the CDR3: TGTGCCAGCGGAGGGACAGGGGATAATTCACCCCTCCACTTT. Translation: CASGGTGDNSPLHF.

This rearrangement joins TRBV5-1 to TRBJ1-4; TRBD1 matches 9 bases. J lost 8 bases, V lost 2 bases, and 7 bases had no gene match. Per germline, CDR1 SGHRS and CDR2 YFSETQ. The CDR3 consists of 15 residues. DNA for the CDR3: TGCGCCAGCAGCTTCAATACCGGGACAGGGGAAAAACTGTTTTTT. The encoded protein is CASSFNTGTGEKLFF.

The CDR3 spells CASSQDRVAGELFF. The CDR3 bases are TGCGCCAGCAGCCAAGACAGGGTTGCCGGGGAGCTGTTTTTT. The chain links TRBV4-3 to TRBJ2-2, with D possibly matching TRBD1 (5 bases). The V end was cut by 0 bases, the J end by 6 bases, with 8 bases between. The germline V gene has CDR1 LGHNA and CDR2 YSLEER. This CDR3 comprises 14 residues.

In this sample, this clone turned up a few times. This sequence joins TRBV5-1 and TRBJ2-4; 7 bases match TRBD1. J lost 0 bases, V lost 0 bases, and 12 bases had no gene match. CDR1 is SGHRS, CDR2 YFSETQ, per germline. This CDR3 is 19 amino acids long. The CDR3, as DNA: TGCGCCAGCAGCTTGGGGGGACAGACCCTCTATTTAGCCAAAAACATTCAGTACTTC. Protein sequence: CASSLGGQTLYLAKNIQYF.

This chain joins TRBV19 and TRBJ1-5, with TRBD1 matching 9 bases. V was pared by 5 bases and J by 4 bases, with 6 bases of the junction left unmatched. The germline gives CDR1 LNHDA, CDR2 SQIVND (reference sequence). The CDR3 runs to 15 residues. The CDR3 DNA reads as TGTGCCAGTAGTGCCCGAGGACAGGGGAATCAGCCCCAGCATTTT. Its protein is CASSARGQGNQPQHF.

The CDR3: CASSITREKLFF. CDR3 coding DNA: TGTGCCAGTAGTATCACTAGGGAAAAACTGTTTTTT. The rearrangement uses TRBV19 and TRBJ1-4, with D unclear. CDR1 is LNHDA, CDR2 SQIVND, per germline (reference sequence). This CDR3 has 12 residues. The V end lost 3 bases, the J end lost 8 bases, and 7 bases lay between the germline ends. Full variable domain (rest looked up from reference TRBV19 and TRBJ1-4): DGGITQSPKYLFRKEGQNVTLSCEQNLNHDAMYWYRQDPGQGLRLIYYSQIVNDFQKGDIAEGYSVSREKKESFPLTVTSAQKNPTAFYLCASSITREKLFFGSGTQLSVL.

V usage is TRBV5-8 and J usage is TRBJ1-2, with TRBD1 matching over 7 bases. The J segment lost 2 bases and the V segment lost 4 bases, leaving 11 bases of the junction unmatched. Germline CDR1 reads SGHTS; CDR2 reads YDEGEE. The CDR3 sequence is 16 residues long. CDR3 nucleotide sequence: TGTGCCAGCAGCCAAAGAACAGGGGCACCGAACTATGGCTACACCTTC. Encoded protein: CASSQRTGAPNYGYTF.

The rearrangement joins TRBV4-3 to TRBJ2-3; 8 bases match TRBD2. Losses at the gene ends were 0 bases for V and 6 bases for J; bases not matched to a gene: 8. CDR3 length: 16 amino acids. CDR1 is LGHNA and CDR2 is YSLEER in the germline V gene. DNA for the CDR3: TGCGCCAGCAGCCAAGAAGGGCAGCGGGGGAGGGATACGCAGTATTTT. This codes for CASSQEGQRGRDTQYF.

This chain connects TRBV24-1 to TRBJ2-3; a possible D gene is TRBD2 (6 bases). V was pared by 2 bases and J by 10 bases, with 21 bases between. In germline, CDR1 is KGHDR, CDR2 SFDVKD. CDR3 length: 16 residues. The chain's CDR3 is CATSDSGTYRVGAQYF. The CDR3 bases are TGTGCCACCAGTGATTCCGGGACTTATCGGGTGGGGGCGCAGTATTTT.

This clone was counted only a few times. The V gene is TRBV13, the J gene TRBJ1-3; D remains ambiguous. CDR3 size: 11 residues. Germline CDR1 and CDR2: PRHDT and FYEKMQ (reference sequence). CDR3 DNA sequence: TGTGCTACGTCGGGGGGAAACACCATATATTTT. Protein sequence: CATSGGNTIYF.

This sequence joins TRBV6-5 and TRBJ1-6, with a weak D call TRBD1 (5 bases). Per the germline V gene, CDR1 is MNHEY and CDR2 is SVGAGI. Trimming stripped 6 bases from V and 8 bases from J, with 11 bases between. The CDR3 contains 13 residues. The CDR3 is CASRPGRDSPLHF. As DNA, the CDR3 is TGTGCCAGCAGACCAGGGCGTGATTCACCCCTCCACTTT.

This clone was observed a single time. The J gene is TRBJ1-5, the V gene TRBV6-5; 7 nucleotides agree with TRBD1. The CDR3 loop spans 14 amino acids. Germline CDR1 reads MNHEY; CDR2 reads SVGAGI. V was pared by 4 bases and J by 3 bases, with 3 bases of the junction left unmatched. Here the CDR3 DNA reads TGTGCCAGCAGTTCGGGACAGTTCAATCAGCCCCAGCATTTT. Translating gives CASSSGQFNQPQHF.

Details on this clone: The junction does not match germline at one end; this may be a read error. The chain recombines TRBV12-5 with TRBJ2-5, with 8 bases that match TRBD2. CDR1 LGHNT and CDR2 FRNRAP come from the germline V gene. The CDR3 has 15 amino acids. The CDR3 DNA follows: TGTGCTCGTGGCCGGGGGGGCGGGAGACAAGAGACCCAGTACTTC. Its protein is CARGRGGGRQETQYF.

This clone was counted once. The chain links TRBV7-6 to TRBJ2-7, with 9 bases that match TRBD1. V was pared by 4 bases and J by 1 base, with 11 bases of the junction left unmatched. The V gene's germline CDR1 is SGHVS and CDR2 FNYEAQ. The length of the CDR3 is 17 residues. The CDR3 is CASSSKLAGQGSYEQYF. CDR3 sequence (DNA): TGTGCCAGCAGCTCCAAGCTTGCGGGACAGGGATCCTACGAGCAGTACTTC.

The CDR3 spells CATSDQTGQRETQYF. CDR3 sequence (DNA): TGTGCCACCAGTGATCAGACAGGTCAGAGGGAGACCCAGTACTTC. The chain carries TRBV24-1 and TRBJ2-5; TRBD1 is a possible D gene (6 bases). The V gene lost 3 bases and the J gene lost 5 bases, with 15 bases spanning the gap. Per germline, CDR1 KGHDR and CDR2 SFDVKD. This CDR3 comprises 15 residues.

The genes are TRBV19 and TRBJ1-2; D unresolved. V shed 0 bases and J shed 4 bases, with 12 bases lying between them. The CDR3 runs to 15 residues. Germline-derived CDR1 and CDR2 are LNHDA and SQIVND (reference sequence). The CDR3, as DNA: TGTGCCAGTAGTATAGATCGGCGACAAAGCTATGGCTACACCTTC. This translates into CASSIDRRQSYGYTF.